These 15 T cell receptor beta chains were all obtained from the same sample, sequenced in a study of CD8+CD57+ T cells in acquired aplastic anemia. The sequenced patients had an expansion of CD8+CD57+ cells seen by flow cytometry. TCR beta VDJ and CDR3 profiles were obtained from a genomic DNA template. TCRdb re-derived calls from the reads in MiXCR, one entry per CDR3 protein. The table lists a few hundred thousand distinct CDR3 sequences, approximately 33% of them singletons. The sample was sorted CD4+, CD8+, or CD8+CD57+ T cells (not recorded which) from PBMCs. Every receptor here comes from a human donor with aplastic anemia.

This clonotype showed up just a few times. V and J are TRBV5-1 and TRBJ2-3, with D tentatively TRBD1 (5 bases). This CDR3 region has 14 residues. With 4 bases removed from V and 6 bases from J, the gap between germline ends came to 15 bases. Germline CDR1 is SGHRS and CDR2 is YFSETQ. The chain's CDR3 is CASSLGAASDTQYF. The CDR3, as DNA: TGCGCCAGCAGCCTAGGGGCCGCTTCGGATACGCAGTATTTT.

V gene TRBV10-2 combines with J gene TRBJ2-2, with 11 bases fitting TRBD1. Losses at the gene ends were 6 bases for V and 5 bases for J; bases not matched to a gene: 8. CDR3 length: 16 residues. CDR1 and CDR2 from the germline V gene are WSHSY and SAAADI. In DNA form, the CDR3 reads TGCGCCAGCAGCCAAGCGGGACAGGGGGTGACCGGGGAGCTGTTTTTT. This gives the protein CASSQAGQGVTGELFF.

This clonotype occurred once. The chain links TRBV4-3 to TRBJ2-2; D call uncertain. CDR1 and CDR2 from the germline V gene are LGHNA and YSLEER. V was cut by 1 base and J by 7 bases, with 13 bases left in between. The CDR3 runs to 15 residues. Here the CDR3 reads CASSQGERVDGELFF. Written as DNA, the CDR3 is TGCGCCAGCAGCCAAGGTGAAAGGGTCGACGGGGAGCTGTTTTTT.

This clonotype appeared many times. V and J are TRBV29-1 and TRBJ2-7, with TRBD1 as a possible D gene (6 bases). CDR3 length: 14 amino acids. Deletions cut 2 bases from V and 2 bases from J, with 13 bases between. The V gene's germline CDR1 is SQVTM and CDR2 ANQGSEA. CDR3 amino acids: CSVEPIQGPYEQYF. The CDR3 nucleotides are TGCAGCGTTGAACCAATACAGGGTCCCTACGAGCAGTACTTC.

In regard to this clonotype: Given the absence of the conserved phenylalanine or tryptophan at the CDR3 end, a read error is likely. The limits of the CDR3 on the DNA are not certain, so only TCRdb's listed CDR3 is given. V is TRBV5-1 and J is TRBJ1-2. The CDR3 totals 12 residues, both ends included. Germline V gene sequence: CDR1 SGHRS, CDR2 YFSETQ. The CDR3 reads CASSKRAGGSTY.

The V call is TRBV9, the J call TRBJ1-2; tentatively, D is TRBD1 (5 bases). V shed 0 bases and J shed 10 bases, with 13 bases lying between them. Germline V lookup: CDR1 SGDLS, CDR2 YYNGEE. The CDR3 totals 13 residues. CDR3 residues: CASSVAPGGVYTF. The CDR3 DNA is TGTGCCAGCAGCGTAGCTCCCGGGGGAGTCTACACCTTC.

To note about this clonotype: With a much larger clone just one base away, this may be a read error. No conserved phenylalanine or tryptophan is present at the end of the CDR3, so a read error is the likely explanation. This chain joins TRBV12-3 or TRBV12-4 and TRBJ1-5; D is ambiguous. The CDR3 is 14 amino acids. The germline V and J ends were trimmed by 3 bases and 2 bases, with 8 bases remaining between them. CDR3 bases: TGTGCCAGCAGTTTCGGGATGGGCAATCAGCCCCAGCATCTT. The encoded protein is CASSFGMGNQPQHL.

About this clonotype: A read error may explain this, as a much larger clone is one base away. This chain links TRBV4-3 with TRBJ1-2, with a tentative D call TRBD1 (6 bases). Germline V gives CDR1 LGHNA, CDR2 YSLEER. This CDR3 has 14 residues. The CDR3 spells CAGSQDQGTYGYTF. The CDR3 nucleotides read TGCGCCGGCAGCCAAGATCAGGGGACCTATGGCTACACCTTC.

The chain links TRBV7-2 to TRBJ2-1; 10 bases line up with TRBD1. Looked up from germline, CDR1 is SGHTA and CDR2 is FQGNSA. The V segment lost 7 bases and the J segment 7 bases; nucleotides outside the gene matches: 13. CDR3 length: 16 amino acids. CDR3 DNA: TGTGCCAGCACGTCAAATCGGGACAGGGGTAGTAATGAGCAGTTCTTC. Translated: CASTSNRDRGSNEQFF.

This chain uses TRBV10-3 with TRBJ1-2; 7 bases line up with TRBD1. The J segment lost 5 bases and the V segment lost 6 bases, leaving 9 bases of the junction unmatched. From germline, CDR1 is ENHRY and CDR2 SYGVKD. The length of the CDR3 is 14 residues. The CDR3, as DNA: TGTGCCATCAGCCCCGGGACAGAAGGATATGGCTACACCTTC. It codes for CAISPGTEGYGYTF.

The chain couples TRBV2 to TRBJ2-2; the D gene is possibly TRBD2 (6 bases). The V gene's germline CDR1 is SNHLY and CDR2 FYNNEI. V was trimmed by 6 bases and J by 3 bases, leaving 11 bases between them. The CDR3 has 14 residues. CDR3: CASRPGLYTGELFF. As DNA, the CDR3 is TGTGCCAGCAGACCGGGACTTTACACCGGGGAGCTGTTTTTT.

This clonotype was observed a few times. The chain uses TRBV19 and TRBJ1-2; maybe TRBD1 (5 bases). The CDR3 sequence is 15 residues long. V was clipped by 5 bases and J by 0 bases, with 13 bases between them. Germline assignment: CDR1 LNHDA and CDR2 SQIVND (reference sequence). The CDR3 loop is CASSPGSGANYGYTF. Written as DNA, the CDR3 is TGTGCCAGTAGTCCAGGGTCGGGAGCTAACTATGGCTACACCTTC.

Remarks on this clonotype: One junction end does not reproduce the germline sequence, and a read error may be involved. The chain carries TRBV4-3 and TRBJ1-2; D uncertain. Germline loops: CDR1 LGHNA, CDR2 YSLEER. This CDR3 region has 13 residues. This CDR3 reads CAGSQDGSYGYTF. The CDR3 nucleotides read TGCGCCGGCAGCCAGGACGGTTCCTATGGCTACACCTTC.

In this sample, this clonotype turned up many times. The V gene is TRBV25-1, the J gene TRBJ1-1; no clear D gene. This CDR3 spans 14 amino acids. Trimming took off 4 bases at V and 2 bases at J, with 11 bases between the two ends. Looked up from germline, CDR1 is MGHDK and CDR2 is SYGVNS. The CDR3 DNA sequence: TGTGCCAGCAGTGGAAGGACGGGAAACACTGAAGCTTTCTTT. Protein: CASSGRTGNTEAFF.

This chain connects TRBV9 to TRBJ2-1; 7 bases match TRBD2. The length of the CDR3 is 16 residues. Trimming at V came to 0 bases and at J to 8 bases, leaving 11 bases not matched to a gene. Germline V gives CDR1 SGDLS, CDR2 YYNGEE. CDR3 sequence reads: CASSVGGLGIPDEQFF. CDR3 bases: TGTGCCAGCAGCGTAGGCGGACTAGGGATCCCCGATGAGCAGTTCTTC.